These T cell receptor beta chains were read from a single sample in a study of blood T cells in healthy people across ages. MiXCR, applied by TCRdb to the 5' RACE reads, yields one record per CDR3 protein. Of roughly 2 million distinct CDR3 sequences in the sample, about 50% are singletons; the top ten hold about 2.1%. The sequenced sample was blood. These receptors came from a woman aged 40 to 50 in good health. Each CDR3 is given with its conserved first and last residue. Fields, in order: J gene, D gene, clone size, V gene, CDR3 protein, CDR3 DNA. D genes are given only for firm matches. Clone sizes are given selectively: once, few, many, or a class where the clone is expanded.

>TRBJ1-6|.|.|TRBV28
CASSPPGGPQGSPLHF
TGTGCCAGCAGCCCCCCGGGAGGACCCCAGGGGTCACCCCTCCACTTT
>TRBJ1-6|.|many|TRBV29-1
CSVDPGWGSPLHF
TGCAGCGTTGATCCGGGTTGGGGCTCACCCCTCCACTTT
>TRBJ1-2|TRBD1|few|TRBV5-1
CASASDRGGPYGYTF
TGCGCCAGCGCGTCGGACAGGGGTGGCCCCTATGGCTACACCTTC
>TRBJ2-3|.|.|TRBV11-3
CTSSPLGGSDTQYF
TGTACCAGCAGCCCTCTGGGGGGTTCAGATACGCAGTATTTT
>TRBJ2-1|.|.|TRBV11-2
CASSLDWGTHYNEQFF
TGTGCCAGCAGCTTAGACTGGGGGACGCACTACAATGAGCAGTTCTTC
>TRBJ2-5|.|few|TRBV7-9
CASSSPGLILQETQYF
TGTGCCAGCAGCTCCCCGGGACTCATTTTACAAGAGACCCAGTACTTC
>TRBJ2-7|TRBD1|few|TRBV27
CASSFQGQALYEQYF
TGTGCCAGCAGTTTCCAGGGACAGGCCCTTTACGAGCAGTACTTC
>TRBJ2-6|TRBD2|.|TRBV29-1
CSAGRDVDSGASVLTF
TGCAGCGCGGGGAGGGACGTTGACTCTGGGGCCAGCGTCCTGACTTTC
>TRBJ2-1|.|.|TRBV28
CAGRGGSGSGDEQFF
TGTGCCGGGCGTGGGGGCTCGGGGTCTGGCGATGAGCAGTTCTTC
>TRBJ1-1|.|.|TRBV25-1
CASKWSDKEAFF
TGTGCCAGCAAATGGAGCGATAAAGAAGCTTTCTTT
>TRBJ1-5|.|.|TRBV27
CASSLTRVGQPQHF
TGTGCCAGCAGCCTCACAAGGGTGGGTCAGCCCCAGCATTTT
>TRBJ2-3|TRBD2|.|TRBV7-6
CASSPRTSYSDTQYF
TGTGCCAGCAGCCCCAGGACTAGTTACTCAGATACGCAGTATTTT
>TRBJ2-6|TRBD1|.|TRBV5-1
CASSRGTASSGANVLTF
TGCGCCAGCAGCCGTGGGACAGCTTCCTCTGGGGCCAACGTCCTGACTTTC
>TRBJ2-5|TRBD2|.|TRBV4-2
CASSPETSGKEETQYF
TGTGCCAGCAGCCCCGAGACTAGCGGGAAAGAAGAGACCCAGTACTTC
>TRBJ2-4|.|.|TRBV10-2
CASSEDPGIDQYF
TGCGCCAGCAGTGAGGATCCAGGAATCGACCAGTACTTC
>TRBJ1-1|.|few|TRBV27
CASSFSGLNTEAFF
TGTGCCAGTAGCTTTTCTGGGCTGAACACTGAAGCTTTCTTT